These 7 T cell receptor beta chains were all obtained from the same sample, sequenced in a study of blood T cell repertoires in COVID-19. Here immunoSEQ multiplex PCR was the method, and the copy in TCRdb shows in-frame clones only, minus some. This sample has about 180,000 clones, with over 75% found just once. Sequencing was performed on peripheral blood. The receptors come from a human donor with active or convalescent COVID-19. The donor label of this sample is uncertain.

The V and J genes are TRBV28 and TRBJ1-6; TRBD1 might be the D (6 bases). Germline V gene sequence: CDR1 MDHEN, CDR2 SYDVKM. This CDR3 comprises 15 residues. Trimming stripped 6 bases from V and 7 bases from J, with 16 bases between. Written as DNA, the CDR3 is TGTGCCAGCAGGGGGGGGGCCGGGCCGAATTCACCCCTCCACTTT. Amino acids: CASRGGAGPNSPLHF.

The gene calls are TRBV9 and TRBJ1-6, with D perhaps matching TRBD1 (6 bases). Deletions cut 3 bases from V and 6 bases from J, with 13 bases between. The CDR3 extends over 15 amino acids. Per the germline V gene, CDR1 is SGDLS and CDR2 is YYNGEE. This CDR3 reads CASSGTARPNSPLHF. In DNA form, the CDR3 reads TGTGCCAGCAGCGGGACAGCCCGCCCTAATTCACCCCTCCACTTT.

In this sample, this clone turned up once. This chain connects TRBV15 to TRBJ2-2; 10 bases are a match to TRBD2. Germline V gives CDR1 LNHNV, CDR2 YYDKDF (reference sequence). The CDR3 totals 16 residues. V shed 3 bases, J shed 4 bases, and the junction held 5 bases outside the gene matches. The CDR3 here is CATSRTLAGITGELFF. CDR3 coding DNA: TGTGCCACCAGCAGGACACTAGCGGGGATCACCGGGGAGCTGTTTTTT. The full variable domain, with the rest looked up from reference TRBV15 and TRBJ2-2, is DAMVIQNPRYQVTQFGKPVTLSCSQTLNHNVMYWYQQKSSQAPKLLFHYYDKDFNNEADTPDNFQSRRPNTSFCFLDIRSPGLGDTAMYLCATSRTLAGITGELFFGEGSRLTVL.

CDR3 in DNA: TGTGCCACCAGTGATCAGGGCTCCTACGAGCAGTACTTC. It encodes CATSDQGSYEQYF. The V gene is TRBV24-1, the J gene TRBJ2-7; D possibly corresponds to TRBD1 (5 bases). V dropped 3 bases and J dropped 0 bases, with 5 bases sitting between them. The CDR3 contains 13 residues. Germline loops: CDR1 KGHDR, CDR2 SFDVKD.

In this sample, this clone turned up a few times. This chain connects TRBV30 to TRBJ1-6; possible D gene TRBD1, 6 bases. The germline V gene has CDR1 GTSNPN and CDR2 SVGIG (reference sequence). The CDR3 totals 13 residues. The V end lost 5 bases, the J end lost 9 bases, and 14 bases lay between the germline ends. The CDR3, as DNA: TGTGCCTGGGGGATGGGGGCGGGTTCACCCCTCCACTTT. This translates into CAWGMGAGSPLHF.

Remarks on this clone: The same CDR3 also results from other DNA sequences found in this sample. The chain combines TRBV7-2 with TRBJ2-3; 7 bases agree with TRBD2. Germline CDR1 SGHTA, CDR2 FQGNSA. Losses at the gene ends were 2 bases for V and 4 bases for J; bases not matched to a gene: 3. CDR3 length equals 14 residues. DNA of the CDR3: TGTGCCAGCAGCTTACTGGCGGGAGCAGATACGCAGTATTTT. Amino acid sequence: CASSLLAGADTQYF.

This chain joins TRBV27 and TRBJ1-4; the match to TRBD1 covers 8 bases. Germline CDR1 and CDR2: MNHEY and SMNVEV (reference sequence). This CDR3 is built from 16 residues. Trimming cost V 2 bases and J 8 bases; bases outside gene matches: 10. The CDR3 loop reads CASSLSAAGGGEKLFF. The CDR3 nucleotides read TGTGCCAGCAGTTTAAGTGCCGCAGGGGGCGGCGAAAAACTGTTTTTT. Full variable domain (outside the CDR3, taken from reference TRBV27 and TRBJ1-4): EAQVTQNPRYLITVTGKKLTVTCSQNMNHEYMSWYRQDPGLGLRQIYYSMNVEVTDKGDVPEGYKVSRKEKRNFPLILESPSPNQTSLYFCASSLSAAGGGEKLFFGSGTQLSVL.